Below, 5 T cell receptor beta chains from the same sample are listed, as sequenced in a study of blood T cell repertoires in COVID-19 (dated by TCRdb to the early 2020s). Library generation was performed with the immunoSEQ multiplex PCR assay. Held by TCRdb, this immuneACCESS table contains in-frame sequences only and omits some clones. Under half of the omission traces to an unresolved V gene where checked; the cause of the rest is unknown. In this sample the table shows 390,000 or so clones, 89% of which occur a single time. Approximately 3% of the sample rests with the top ten. Sequenced material: peripheral blood. These receptors originate from a woman in her thirties with COVID-19, enrolled during active disease.

In this sample, this clone turned up once. This rearrangement joins TRBV18 to TRBJ2-1; 7 bases line up with TRBD2. Looked up from germline, CDR1 is KGHSH and CDR2 is LQKENI. Unmatched junction bases numbered 4, after V lost 0 bases and J lost 5 bases. The CDR3 is 15 residues long. CDR3 DNA: TGTGCCAGCTCACCACCGCTGGGGGGGAACAATGAGCAGTTCTTC. Translating it yields CASSPPLGGNNEQFF. Combining the CDR3 with reference TRBV18 and TRBJ2-1 gives the whole variable domain NAGVMQNPRHLVRRRGQEARLRCSPMKGHSHVYWYRQLPEEGLKFMVYLQKENIIDESGMPKERFSAEFPKEGPSILRIQQVVRGDSAAYFCASSPPLGGNNEQFFGPGTRLTVL.

V usage is TRBV2 and J usage is TRBJ2-5, with TRBD1 matching over 8 bases. CDR1 and CDR2 from the germline V gene are SNHLY and FYNNEI. J gave up 0 bases and V 4 bases, and 4 bases lay outside the gene matches. The CDR3 has 15 amino acids. The CDR3 coding sequence is TGTGCCAGCAGTGGGACAGGGAGGTACCAAGAGACCCAGTACTTC. Translated: CASSGTGRYQETQYF.

This sequence joins TRBV18 and TRBJ1-1, with unresolved D. Trimming shortened V by 3 bases and J by 1 base, and 9 bases separated the two germline ends. This CDR3 has 14 amino acids. Germline V gene lookup returns CDR1 KGHSH and CDR2 LQKENI. CDR3 bases: TGTGCCAGCTCACCCGCAGGTCCGAACACTGAAGCTTTCTTT. Its translation: CASSPAGPNTEAFF.

The rearrangement uses TRBV6-2 or TRBV6-3 and TRBJ2-7; 7 bases are a match to TRBD1. The germline gives CDR1 MNHEY, CDR2 SVGEGT. The CDR3 extends over 13 amino acids. With V trimmed by 4 bases and J by 6 bases, 6 bases remained unmatched. The CDR3 is CASSSGTVPEQYV. The CDR3 region has the DNA TGTGCCAGCAGTTCGGGGACAGTACCCGAGCAGTACGTC.

The chain combines TRBV29-1 with TRBJ1-1; no reliable D call. Germline-derived CDR1 and CDR2 are SQVTM and ANQGSEA. This CDR3 is built from 11 residues. With 4 bases removed from V and 7 bases from J, the gap between germline ends came to 10 bases. CDR3 nucleotides: TGCAGCGTTGGTTCTCGTCTTGAAGCTTTCTTT. Translated: CSVGSRLEAFF.